Sequencing of this TCR beta chain was carried out in a study of identical twins (dated by TCRdb to 2016 to 2017). In terms of the full investigation: To test whether fetal clonotypes persist, the study used deep sequencing on TCR alpha and beta repertoires from monozygotic twins, unrelated adults of various ages, and cord blood. To rule out contamination, replicate twin experiments were performed at different times with different library preparation protocols. Beyond this particular receptor, the publication reports: Compared with coincidental sharing between unrelated individuals, out-of-frame TCR alpha sequences shared between twins showed an excess of sequences with low generation probability. Zero-insertion analyses could be partly confounded by invariant T cells such as MAIT and iNKT, although diverse VJ usage argued against such confounding for most clonotypes. The excess sharing between twins in beta out-of-frame sequences was weaker because fewer shared sequences reduced the signal-to-noise ratio. Fewer insertions were carried by abundant cord blood beta clonotypes, a similar but weaker trend appeared in young adult naive repertoires, and no such trend appeared in memory repertoires. Because the same donors could not be followed over many years, conclusions were based on cross-sectional statistical analysis. Out-of-frame TCR alpha sharing in monozygotic twins was systematically underestimated by recombination models, whereas sharing between unrelated individuals was in agreement with the recombination models.

Library preparation employed 5' RACE. Sequencing used an Illumina HiSeq 2000. A universal primer binding site was introduced by template switching, and a unique molecular identifier was present in the final cDNA, enabling accurate counting of TCR cDNA molecules. First-strand cDNA for TCR alpha and beta chains was synthesized from specific primers in the conserved constant-segment region. To control for contamination, each cDNA library was double barcoded with a SMART-Mk sample barcode plus Illumina barcodes. TruSeq adapter sequences along with Illumina sample barcodes were introduced in two successive PCR steps. The TCR alpha and beta cDNA libraries were sequenced on the Illumina HiSeq platform using custom primers. The source study handled its data this way. Raw reads were processed with MiGEC to extract unique molecular identifiers, and MiXCR was used to determine CDR3 positions. Recombination models were inferred per individual with the repgenHMM and IGoR tools using an EM algorithm. Shared clonotype analysis was performed with the tcR package in R, normalizing sharing by the product of cloneset sizes. Out-of-frame nonproductive sequences were analyzed to study raw recombination free of thymic and clonal selection effects. The public reads were reanalyzed by TCRdb: fastp trimming at Q25, MiXCR alignment, in-frame beta chains only. For every CDR3 protein sequence, its rows merge into one entry that carries the most common genes and DNA. The V and J calls and clone size are TCRdb's, not the authors'. The sample profile shows 700,000 to 950,000 distinct CDR3 sequences; around 12% of them were found once. The ten largest clones represent 1.5% to 2% of the sample.

From the germline V gene, CDR1 is MNHEY and CDR2 is SVGAGI. V gives up 3 bases and J gives up 6 bases, and the segment between their germline ends measures 14 bases. Inclusive of the bounding cysteine and phenylalanine, the CDR3 is 14 residues long. CDR3 DNA is the only sequence kept; it has 42 bases, read in frame from the first base. A remark on this clonotype: Its antigen has not been determined. Base-call qualities are not available, and no considerably larger clone is one nucleotide away.

Every donor was a healthy Caucasian. The twin cohort consisted of three pairs of female monozygotic twins, all aged roughly 18 to 29 years. Peripheral blood mononuclear cells were the source from which RNA for the TCR libraries was isolated. The sample was also reused in another study, on yellow fever vaccine responses in identical twins. From that second study: The T cell response to vaccination in identical twins was reported by the authors to appear partly convergent and partly personalized. In the study, vaccine-responding T cell clones were precisely tracked in identical twins.

Sequencing was performed on PBMCs. This chain joins TRBV6-5 to TRBJ1-1; a tentative D call is TRBD1 (5 bases match). The clonotype originates from a woman younger than 30 in good health. The bases are TGTGCCAGCAGTTATTCATGGGGGGTCTCTGAAGCTTTCTTT. Protein translation: CASSYSWGVSEAFF.